This T cell receptor beta chain was sequenced during a study of control samples from healthy donors and cancer patients (dated by TCRdb to the early 2020s). Comments on this clone: Its antigen is still unknown. There are no base qualities to consult, and no much larger clone falls within one base.

The library was produced with the immunoSEQ multiplex PCR assay. TCRdb obtained this table from immuneACCESS and retained in-frame rearrangements with V and J assigned. These tables miss some clones; where compared with another copy, unresolved V genes account for less than half of the shortfall, and the remainder is unexplained. For this sample the table gives 180,000 or so clones, of which 93% were detected only once. The ten largest clones capture roughly 4.3% of the sample. Relative to germline, V is missing 1 base and J is missing 8 bases, with 8 bases of the junction outside any gene match. From the germline V gene, CDR1 is SGHRS and CDR2 is YFSETQ. Including cysteine and phenylalanine, the CDR3 has 15 amino acids. CDR3 DNA is the only sequence kept; it has 45 bases, read in frame from the first base.

Sequencing input: blood. The chain is assembled from TRBV5-1 and TRBJ1-2; 10 central nucleotides agree with TRBD1. The TCR was taken from a woman between 55 and 75 years old in good health. The encoded CDR3 is CASSLREGQGKGYTF. At the DNA level, the sequence is TGCGCCAGCAGCTTGCGCGAGGGACAGGGGAAGGGCTACACCTTC.